The 20 T cell receptor beta chains below all came from one sample that was sequenced in a study of cytomegalovirus exposure and HLA in healthy donors (dated by TCRdb to between 2016 and 2019). Library construction relied on the immunoSEQ multiplex PCR assay. The multiplex PCR relied on a mix of 60 forward primers for TCR Vbeta segments and 13 reverse primers for TCR Jbeta segments. TCRdb mirrors the immuneACCESS table, restricted to in-frame sequences. Some clones are absent from its copies; in checked studies, under half trace to an unresolved V gene, and the reason for the others is unknown. This sample holds over 100,000 clones; more than 60% were observed only once. The ten largest clones represent approximately 2.1% of the sample. The sequencing sample was made of PBMCs. These receptors were obtained from a woman in her forties in good health and CMV-seropositive.

Concerning this clone: Other nucleotide sequences from this sample produce the same CDR3. The chain combines TRBV5-1 with TRBJ1-1; tentative D call: TRBD1 (5 bases). There are 14 residues in the CDR3. V was shortened by 1 base and J by 1 base, with 8 bases between the two germline ends. Germline V CDR1 and CDR2: SGHRS, YFSETQ. In nucleotides, the CDR3 is TGCGCCAGCAGCTTGCAGGGCTGGAACACTGAAGCTTTCTTT. Translation: CASSLQGWNTEAFF.

The gene calls are TRBV2 and TRBJ2-7; D not resolved. This CDR3 region has 14 residues. Trimming removed 1 base from V and 5 bases from J, with 12 bases in between. The germline V gene has CDR1 SNHLY and CDR2 FYNNEI. The CDR3: CASSEERWRNEQYF. CDR3 bases: TGTGCCAGCAGTGAAGAGAGGTGGCGCAACGAGCAGTACTTC.

This chain connects TRBV4-1 to TRBJ2-4; 10 nucleotides agree with TRBD2. The V gene end was trimmed by 3 bases and the J gene end by 7 bases; junction bases not matched to a gene: 6. CDR1 is MGHRA, CDR2 YSYEKL, per germline. CDR3 length equals 15 residues. The CDR3 reads CASSQMGLATNIQYF. In DNA, the CDR3 is TGCGCCAGCAGCCAGATGGGACTAGCGACGAACATTCAGTACTTC.

The rearrangement uses TRBV28 and TRBJ2-7, with 7 bases matching TRBD1. Germline V gene lookup returns CDR1 MDHEN and CDR2 SYDVKM. V shed 4 bases, J shed 7 bases, and the junction held 13 bases outside the gene matches. The CDR3 runs 15 residues. The CDR3: CASSSLAGTATEQYF. CDR3 bases: TGTGCCAGCAGTTCTCTGGCCGGGACAGCCACAGAGCAGTACTTC.

The chain links TRBV6-5 to TRBJ1-2; D gene ambiguous. V dropped 0 bases and J dropped 8 bases, with 10 bases sitting between them. The CDR3 loop spans 13 amino acids. Germline V CDR1 and CDR2: MNHEY, SVGAGI. The CDR3 here is CASSYSNNHGYTF. For the CDR3, the DNA is TGTGCCAGCAGTTACTCGAACAACCACGGCTACACCTTC.

The genes are TRBV19 and TRBJ1-1, with D uncertain. The V gene's germline CDR1 is LNHDA and CDR2 SQIVND (reference sequence). This CDR3 has 12 amino acids. Trimming removed 0 bases from V and 9 bases from J, with 8 bases in between. CDR3 in amino acids: CASSIDGGQAFF. DNA for the CDR3: TGTGCCAGTAGTATAGATGGAGGGCAAGCTTTCTTT. Looking up the rest from reference TRBV19 and TRBJ1-1 gives the full variable domain: DGGITQSPKYLFRKEGQNVTLSCEQNLNHDAMYWYRQDPGQGLRLIYYSQIVNDFQKGDIAEGYSVSREKKESFPLTVTSAQKNPTAFYLCASSIDGGQAFFGQGTRLTVV.

V and J are TRBV27 and TRBJ2-5; TRBD1 might be the D (6 bases). The CDR3 runs to 15 residues. Germline CDR1 is MNHEY and CDR2 is SMNVEV (reference sequence). V lost 7 bases to trimming and J lost 2 bases, with 17 bases between them. CDR3 bases: TGTGCCAGCAATCCCGGGCAGGGGTTACAAGAGACCCAGTACTTC. This encodes CASNPGQGLQETQYF.

This clone was observed a few times. This sequence joins TRBV5-4 and TRBJ2-7; 7 bases are a match to TRBD1. From germline, CDR1 is SGHNT and CDR2 YYREEE (reference sequence). There are 15 residues in the CDR3. Losses at the gene ends were 4 bases for V and 5 bases for J; bases not matched to a gene: 12. DNA for the CDR3: TGTGCCAGCAGCCGGGACAGTCGGGGCGTCAACGAGCAGTACTTC. Its protein product is CASSRDSRGVNEQYF.

This clone was detected only a few times. The chain is built from TRBV5-4 and TRBJ1-6; 9 bases fit TRBD1. This CDR3 has 16 residues. The V segment lost 0 bases and the J segment 7 bases; nucleotides outside the gene matches: 5. From germline, CDR1 is SGHNT and CDR2 YYREEE (reference sequence). The CDR3 sequence is CASSLGAGTGNSPLHF. The CDR3 DNA reads TGTGCCAGCAGCTTGGGTGCGGGGACAGGGAATTCACCCCTCCACTTT.

The rearrangement uses TRBV5-4 and TRBJ2-7, with TRBD1 matching over 7 bases. Germline lookup yields CDR1 SGHNT and CDR2 YYREEE (reference sequence). The junction had 7 bases not matched to a gene; V was cut back by 0 bases and J by 7 bases. The length of the CDR3 is 14 residues. The CDR3 reads CASSLVEGAEEQYF. The CDR3, as DNA: TGTGCCAGCAGCTTGGTCGAGGGGGCTGAGGAGCAGTACTTC.

The rearrangement joins TRBV10-3 to TRBJ1-2; the D is unclear. The V gene lost 4 bases and the J gene lost 0 bases, with 12 bases spanning the gap. The CDR3 loop spans 15 amino acids. Germline CDR1 ENHRY, CDR2 SYGVKD. The DNA for the CDR3 is TGTGCCATCAGTGCCCTCCCGTCTTCTAACTATGGCTACACCTTC. Amino acids: CAISALPSSNYGYTF.

V is TRBV7-9 and J is TRBJ1-5, with 8 bases that match TRBD1. V dropped 5 bases and J dropped 4; count of bases not matched to a gene: 4. Germline CDR1 reads SEHNR; CDR2 reads FQNEAQ (reference sequence). There are 14 residues in the CDR3. CDR3 sequence reads: CASSHDRGNQPQHF. The CDR3 DNA follows: TGTGCCAGCAGCCACGACAGGGGAAATCAGCCCCAGCATTTT.

There are a few counts of this clone. Here the CDR3 DNA reads TGTGCCAGCAGCTACGGAACCGGGACTAGGTACTACGAGCAGTACTTC. It yields the protein CASSYGTGTRYYEQYF. The chain combines TRBV6-6 with TRBJ2-7, with 8 bases lining up with TRBD2. Germline CDR1 MNHNY, CDR2 SVGAGI (reference sequence). The length of the CDR3 is 16 residues. V lost 6 bases to trimming and J lost 3 bases; unmatched junction nucleotides: 13.

This clone was recorded once. The gene calls are TRBV9 and TRBJ1-3, with 9 bases fitting TRBD1. V gave up 1 base and J gave up 0 bases; unmatched junction bases: 5. This CDR3 comprises 17 residues. Germline CDR1 is SGDLS and CDR2 is YYNGEE. In nucleotides, the CDR3 is TGTGCCAGCAGCGTATTAGACAGGGGGGGCTCTGGAAACACCATATATTTT. Translation: CASSVLDRGGSGNTIYF.

The chain recombines TRBV28 with TRBJ2-7, with D perhaps matching TRBD1 (5 bases). Trimming shortened V by 1 base and J by 0 bases, and 16 bases separated the two germline ends. The CDR3 length is 17 residues. Germline CDR1 MDHEN, CDR2 SYDVKM. CDR3 protein: CASSLLGWGRSSYEQYF. CDR3 nucleotide sequence: TGTGCCAGCAGTTTATTGGGCTGGGGCAGGAGCTCCTACGAGCAGTACTTC.

This clone was detected only a few times. The J gene is TRBJ2-1, the V gene TRBV5-1, with D perhaps TRBD2 (5 bases). The V end lost 0 bases, the J end lost 5 bases, and 9 bases lay between the germline ends. This CDR3 has 14 residues. Germline V gene sequence: CDR1 SGHRS, CDR2 YFSETQ. The CDR3 region has the DNA TGCGCCAGCAGCTTGGATACGGGGAACAATGAGCAGTTCTTC. Its translation: CASSLDTGNNEQFF. The full variable domain, in which reference TRBV5-1 and TRBJ2-1 provide the parts outside the CDR3, is KAGVTQTPRYLIKTRGQQVTLSCSPISGHRSVSWYQQTPGQGLQFLFEYFSETQRNKGNFPGRFSGRQFSNSRSEMNVSTLELGDSALYLCASSLDTGNNEQFFGPGTRLTVL.

The V gene is TRBV5-1, the J gene TRBJ2-5; perhaps TRBD1 as D (6 bases). The V and J ends lost 4 bases and 1 base respectively, with 11 bases between them. CDR1 and CDR2 from the germline V gene are SGHRS and YFSETQ. The CDR3 sequence is 14 residues long. CDR3 nucleotides: TGCGCCAGCAGCCCGTCCAGGGGCCAAGAGACCCAGTACTTC. Translated: CASSPSRGQETQYF.

V and J are TRBV5-1 and TRBJ2-1; 11 positions match TRBD2. The CDR3 is 15 amino acids. With V trimmed by 5 bases and J by 5 bases, 6 bases remained unmatched. Germline CDR1 SGHRS, CDR2 YFSETQ. This chain's CDR3 is CASRPLAGENNEQFF. CDR3 DNA sequence: TGCGCCAGCAGGCCACTAGCGGGAGAGAACAATGAGCAGTTCTTC.

The CDR3 reads CASSLGTGEASNTEAFF. Here the CDR3 DNA reads TGTGCCAGCAGCTTAGGTACAGGGGAGGCTTCGAACACTGAAGCTTTCTTT. The chain is built from TRBV7-6 and TRBJ1-1; 7 bases fit TRBD1. This CDR3 spans 17 amino acids. The trim removed 1 base at V and 1 base at J, leaving 9 bases unmatched. In germline, CDR1 is SGHVS, CDR2 FNYEAQ.

This sequence joins TRBV7-9 and TRBJ2-5; 14 bases match TRBD2. V was pared by 2 bases and J by 11 bases, with 13 bases of the junction left unmatched. Germline lookup yields CDR1 SEHNR and CDR2 FQNEAQ (reference sequence). The CDR3 length is 17 residues. The CDR3 DNA follows: TGTGCCAGCAGCTTACTCTCGACTAGCGGGGGGGCAGAAGAGCAGTACTTC. Its protein product is CASSLLSTSGGAEEQYF.